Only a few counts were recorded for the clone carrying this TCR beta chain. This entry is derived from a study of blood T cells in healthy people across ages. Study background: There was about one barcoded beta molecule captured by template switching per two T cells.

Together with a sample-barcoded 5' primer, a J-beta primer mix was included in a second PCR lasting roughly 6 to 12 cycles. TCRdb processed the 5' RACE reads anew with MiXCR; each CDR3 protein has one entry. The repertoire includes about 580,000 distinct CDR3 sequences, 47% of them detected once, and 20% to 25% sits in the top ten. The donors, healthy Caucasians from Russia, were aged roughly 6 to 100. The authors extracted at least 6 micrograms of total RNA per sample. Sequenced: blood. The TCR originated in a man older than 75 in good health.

CDR3 amino acids: CASSLTGAQAKNIQYF. CDR3 nucleotide sequence: TGTGCCAGCAGTTTGACAGGGGCCCAAGCCAAAAACATTCAGTACTTC. This sequence joins TRBV27 and TRBJ2-4; TRBD1 matches at 8 bases. CDR3 size: 16 residues. V dropped 3 bases and J dropped 0; count of bases not matched to a gene: 4. Germline CDR1 reads MNHEY; CDR2 reads SMNVEV (reference sequence).